The clone carrying this TCR beta chain was found many times. Its matching antigen is unknown. This sample is drawn from a study of T cells after yellow fever vaccination. A process of 5'RACE template switching, which added a universal primer site and UMIs, was used to make TCR cDNA. TCRdb called the 5' RACE reads again in MiXCR, with one record for every CDR3 protein. The repertoire holds a few hundred thousand distinct CDR3 sequences, with approximately 4.3% as singletons. Overall study findings and caveats: Highly abundant clonotypes carried over from the bulk population could end up in FACS-sorted repertoires as contaminants. Subsequent booster samples again held most clones from primary vaccination (96% CD4, nearly 90% CD8).

CDR3 size: 15 residues. Trimming stripped 3 bases from V and 1 base from J, with 12 bases between. The chain combines TRBV12-3 or TRBV12-4 with TRBJ1-2, with a weak D call TRBD1 (6 bases). Sequencing used PBMCs, obtained 15 days after the yellow fever booster vaccination. The receptor was isolated from a man aged 18 to 30 who received the YFV17D yellow fever vaccine. The DNA of the CDR3 is TGTGCCAGCAGTTTTACGGGGGCGTTTAACTATGGCTACACCTTC. This translates into CASSFTGAFNYGYTF.